A single sample is the source of the 20 T cell receptor beta chains below, sequenced in a study of T cells in Graves' hyperthyroidism and ophthalmopathy. From RNA transcripts, TCR beta CDR3 regions were amplified. RT-PCR in the first round (using the HTBI primer set) targeted the TCR CDR3. TCRdb re-called the multiplex PCR reads with MiXCR, one entry per CDR3 protein. The sample lists a few hundred thousand distinct CDR3 sequences, approximately 14% occurring once. Material for sequencing was blood. These receptors all stem from a woman aged 18-29 years with Graves' hyperthyroidism that later progressed to Graves' ophthalmopathy.

This clonotype has a count of ten or more. The rearrangement links TRBV27 to TRBJ1-1; TRBD1 might be the D (5 bases). This CDR3 contains 15 residues. V was clipped by 5 bases and J by 4 bases, with 17 bases between them. In germline, CDR1 is MNHEY, CDR2 SMNVEV (reference sequence). The CDR3 bases are TGTGCCAGCAGTCCTAGGGCAGGGAGTCCCACTGAAGCTTTCTTT. It specifies CASSPRAGSPTEAFF.

The chain uses TRBV9 and TRBJ1-1, with D possibly being TRBD1 (6 bases). CDR3 length: 18 amino acids. Per the germline V gene, CDR1 is SGDLS and CDR2 is YYNGEE. V gave up 0 bases and J gave up 2 bases, with 20 bases separating them. This CDR3 reads CASSVGGGRVGVNTEAFF. In DNA, the CDR3 is TGTGCCAGCAGCGTAGGAGGGGGGAGGGTTGGAGTAAACACTGAAGCTTTCTTT.

Points on this clonotype: A read error is possible here, since a much larger clone lies one base away. The rearrangement joins TRBV27 to TRBJ1-2; D remains unclear. This CDR3 region has 15 residues. The V gene's germline CDR1 is MNHEY and CDR2 SMNVEV (reference sequence). The CDR3 sequence: CASSLSPPGNYGHTF. CDR3 sequence (DNA): TGTGCCAGCAGTTTATCCCCCCCGGGTAACTATGGCCACACCTTC.

This clonotype was seen more than once but under ten times. The V call is TRBV16, the J call TRBJ2-7; no firm D call. This CDR3 has 14 residues. The V and J ends lost 5 bases and 3 bases respectively, with 14 bases between them. Germline assignment: CDR1 KGHSY and CDR2 FQNENV. The CDR3 sequence: CASSNVGSVYEQYF. CDR3 coding DNA: TGTGCCAGCAGCAACGTCGGCTCTGTCTACGAGCAGTACTTC.

Many counts were recorded for this clonotype. The chain is built from TRBV3-1 and TRBJ1-2, with D uncertain. V was shortened by 3 bases and J by 5 bases, with 13 bases between the two germline ends. Germline lookup yields CDR1 LGHDT and CDR2 YNNKEL (reference sequence). This CDR3 comprises 14 residues. In nucleotides, the CDR3 is TGTGCCAGCAGCCAGGACTGGGATGGGTATGGCTACACCTTC. The encoded protein is CASSQDWDGYGYTF.

Of note for this clonotype: The conserved closing phenylalanine or tryptophan is absent in this CDR3, likely reflecting a read error. The V call is TRBV18, the J call TRBJ2-7, with 8 bases that match TRBD1. The V gene's germline CDR1 is KGHSH and CDR2 LQKENI. The CDR3 sequence is 14 residues long. The trim removed 1 base at V and 7 bases at J, leaving 6 bases unmatched. The CDR3 coding sequence is TGTGCCAGCTCACCACGGGACAGGCCCTGGGAGCAGTACCTC. This sequence encodes CASSPRDRPWEQYL.

J is TRBJ1-5 and V is TRBV6-5, with D unresolved. The CDR3 loop spans 16 amino acids. Germline V gives CDR1 MNHEY, CDR2 SVGAGI. V dropped 1 base and J dropped 3 bases, with 13 bases sitting between them. The CDR3 loop is CASSYWGETINQPQHF. CDR3 DNA: TGTGCCAGCAGTTACTGGGGAGAGACGATCAATCAGCCCCAGCATTTT.

V gene TRBV6-6 combines with J gene TRBJ2-2; perhaps TRBD2 as D (5 bases). CDR1 MNHNY and CDR2 SVGAGI come from the germline V gene (reference sequence). Trimming took off 0 bases at V and 3 bases at J, with 11 bases between the two ends. The CDR3 covers 16 residues. Written as DNA, the CDR3 is TGTGCCAGCAGTTACTCGTTGGACTCTGACACCGGGGAGCTGTTTTTT. Protein: CASSYSLDSDTGELFF.

This clonotype was observed a handful of times. The rearrangement links TRBV20-1 to TRBJ2-3; maybe TRBD1 (6 bases). This CDR3 has 16 amino acids. V lost 3 bases and J lost 5, with 21 bases in between. Germline V gene sequence: CDR1 DFQATT, CDR2 SNEGSKA (reference sequence). The CDR3: CSARTLGWGPGDTQYF. The CDR3, as DNA: TGCAGTGCTAGGACCCTCGGGTGGGGGCCAGGAGATACGCAGTATTTT.

This clonotype was observed a handful of times. This chain links TRBV3-1 with TRBJ2-7; a possible D gene is TRBD1 (6 bases). Trimming took off 0 bases at V and 1 base at J, with 16 bases between the two ends. Looked up from germline, CDR1 is LGHDT and CDR2 is YNNKEL (reference sequence). The CDR3 extends over 17 amino acids. CDR3 sequence reads: CASSQEPAWGPSYEQYF. The CDR3 DNA is TGTGCCAGCAGCCAAGAGCCCGCCTGGGGGCCTTCCTACGAGCAGTACTTC.

V gene TRBV7-9 combines with J gene TRBJ2-1; TRBD1 might be the D (6 bases). Trimming removed 3 bases at V and 1 base at J, with 16 bases between. CDR3 length: 17 amino acids. Germline-derived CDR1 and CDR2 are SEHNR and FQNEAQ (reference sequence). The CDR3 is CASSFPLYRVSYNEQFF. The CDR3 coding sequence is TGTGCCAGCAGCTTCCCGCTCTACAGGGTATCCTACAATGAGCAGTTCTTC. Complete variable domain (other parts from reference TRBV7-9 and TRBJ2-1): DTGVSQNPRHKITKRGQNVTFRCDPISEHNRLYWYRQTLGQGPEFLTYFQNEAQLEKSRLLSDRFSAERPKGSFSTLEIQRTEQGDSAMYLCASSFPLYRVSYNEQFFGPGTRLTVL.

This chain joins TRBV28 and TRBJ1-1; D gene ambiguous. With 2 bases removed from V and 0 bases from J, the gap between germline ends came to 19 bases. From germline, CDR1 is MDHEN and CDR2 SYDVKM. The CDR3 runs to 18 residues. Here the CDR3 DNA reads TGTGCCAGCAGTTTAGCCCAACGGCTACGAGACATGAACACTGAAGCTTTCTTT. Its protein is CASSLAQRLRDMNTEAFF.

This clonotype was picked up many times. This chain uses TRBV6-1 with TRBJ1-1; D gene uncertain. Germline lookup yields CDR1 MNHNS and CDR2 SASEGT. Trimming removed 8 bases from V and 4 bases from J, with 11 bases in between. The CDR3 runs to 12 residues. The CDR3 sequence: CASFRIGTEAFF. In nucleotides, the CDR3 is TGTGCCAGCTTCCGGATCGGCACTGAAGCTTTCTTT.

This clonotype was observed at least ten times. The chain recombines TRBV6-2 or TRBV6-3 with TRBJ1-2; unclear D gene. Per germline, CDR1 MNHEY and CDR2 SVGEGT. This CDR3 has 17 amino acids. The germline V and J ends were trimmed by 6 bases and 0 bases, with 20 bases remaining between them. This chain's CDR3 is CASRSGRLESSNYGYTF. CDR3 bases: TGTGCCAGCAGGAGCGGACGCCTTGAAAGCTCTAACTATGGCTACACCTTC.

This clonotype was observed at least ten times. The chain couples TRBV11-2 to TRBJ2-7; tentatively, D is TRBD2 (6 bases). The CDR3 contains 14 residues. Germline CDR1 reads SGHAT; CDR2 reads FQNNGV. Trimming pared 7 bases from V and 2 bases from J, leaving 15 bases between. The CDR3, as DNA: TGTGCCAGCATAAGGGGAGGCAGGACCTACGAGCAGTACTTC. This encodes CASIRGGRTYEQYF.

This clonotype has ten or more counts. The rearrangement uses TRBV6-1 and TRBJ2-1; TRBD2 matches 9 bases. The trim removed 5 bases at V and 5 bases at J, leaving 7 bases unmatched. CDR3 size: 15 residues. CDR1 is MNHNS and CDR2 is SASEGT in the germline V gene. The CDR3 protein is CASSLTSGGNNEQFF. The CDR3 DNA reads TGTGCCAGCAGTCTGACTAGCGGAGGTAACAATGAGCAGTTCTTC.

This clonotype was seen only a few times. A junction end diverges from the germline sequence, so it may reflect a read error. The chain employs TRBV20-1 and TRBJ2-1; TRBD2 aligns across 7 bases. CDR3 length: 16 amino acids. CDR1 DFQATT and CDR2 SNEGSKA come from the germline V gene (reference sequence). The CDR3 bases are TGCAGCGCTATGACCCTTTCGGGGGGCTCCTACAATGAGCAGTTCTTC. Residues: CSAMTLSGGSYNEQFF.

This clonotype occurred many times. The chain recombines TRBV20-1 with TRBJ2-3; 7 bases map to TRBD1. J gave up 4 bases and V 0 bases, and 7 bases lay outside the gene matches. Germline assignment: CDR1 DFQATT and CDR2 SNEGSKA (reference sequence). CDR3 size: 15 residues. The DNA for the CDR3 is TGCAGTGCTAGAGATTTCCAAGGGGGCGCAGATACGCAGTATTTT. This sequence encodes CSARDFQGGADTQYF.

This clonotype has at least ten counts. The chain couples TRBV14 to TRBJ2-3; no definite D call. This CDR3 comprises 15 residues. Germline CDR1 is SGHDN and CDR2 is FVKESK. The V gene lost 0 bases and the J gene lost 2 bases, with 9 bases spanning the gap. The CDR3 DNA follows: TGTGCCAGCAGCCAAGAAGGAGTGGTCACAGATACGCAGTATTTT. Protein: CASSQEGVVTDTQYF.

The chain combines TRBV27 with TRBJ2-1, with 14 nucleotides matching TRBD2. CDR3 length: 16 amino acids. The germline CDR1 and CDR2 sequences are MNHEY and SMNVEV (reference sequence). After removal of 6 bases from V and 8 bases from J, the junction contained 9 bases not matched to a gene. CDR3 sequence: CASRTSGTSGSHEQFF. CDR3 DNA: TGTGCCAGCAGAACCTCCGGGACTAGCGGGAGCCATGAGCAGTTCTTC.